This T cell receptor beta chain was identified in a study of blood T cell repertoires in COVID-19. Germline CDR1 and CDR2: MNHEY and SMNVEV (reference sequence). J was trimmed by 6 bases and V by 5 bases; bases with no gene match: 9. The CDR3 sequence is 16 residues long. Cohort allocation depended upon clinical history that participants reported. The method was immunoSEQ multiplex PCR; TCRdb's version includes in-frame clones alone and lacks a portion of them. The sample holds just over 300,000 clones, approximately 84% seen once. The gene calls are TRBV27 and TRBJ1-5; TRBD1 aligns across 11 bases. This TCR derives from a young man who had recovered from COVID-19. Material for sequencing was PBMCs or T cells enriched from blood (not recorded which). Here the CDR3 DNA reads TGTGCCAGCAGTGCCCTGAGGGGACAGGGGGGTCAGCCCCAGCATTTT. Translated: CASSALRGQGGQPQHF.